This T cell receptor beta chain was captured in a study of cytomegalovirus exposure and HLA in healthy donors. Germline lookup yields CDR1 SGHRS and CDR2 YFSETQ. The CDR3 runs to 15 residues. PCR amplification relied on 60 Vbeta primers (plus 13 Jbeta primers). Assay: immunoSEQ multiplex PCR; the TCRdb copy retains only in-frame clones and omits some. The top ten hold approximately 3.7% of the sample, which has over 150,000 clones, over 70% seen once. Study-wide results and caveats: Upon later analysis, TCR association rates were observed to vary by HLA locus, being highest for DRB1 and lowest for HLA-C. The availability of immune exposure information extended only to CMV serostatus. A later analysis linked a missense variant in DCLRE1C to the trimming of TCR beta V and J genes.

This clone was detected only once. Its antigen is not identified. Germline is not matched at one junction end, which may reflect a read error. Other DNA sequences in the sample encode the same CDR3. The receptor comes from a woman in her sixties or seventies in good health and CMV-seropositive. The rearrangement links TRBV5-1 to TRBJ2-7; 10 bases agree with TRBD1. Input material: PBMCs. CDR3 nucleotides: TGCGCCAGCAGCGATAGACAGGGGGCCCCCTACGAACAGTACTTC. Translating it yields CASSDRQGAPYEQYF.